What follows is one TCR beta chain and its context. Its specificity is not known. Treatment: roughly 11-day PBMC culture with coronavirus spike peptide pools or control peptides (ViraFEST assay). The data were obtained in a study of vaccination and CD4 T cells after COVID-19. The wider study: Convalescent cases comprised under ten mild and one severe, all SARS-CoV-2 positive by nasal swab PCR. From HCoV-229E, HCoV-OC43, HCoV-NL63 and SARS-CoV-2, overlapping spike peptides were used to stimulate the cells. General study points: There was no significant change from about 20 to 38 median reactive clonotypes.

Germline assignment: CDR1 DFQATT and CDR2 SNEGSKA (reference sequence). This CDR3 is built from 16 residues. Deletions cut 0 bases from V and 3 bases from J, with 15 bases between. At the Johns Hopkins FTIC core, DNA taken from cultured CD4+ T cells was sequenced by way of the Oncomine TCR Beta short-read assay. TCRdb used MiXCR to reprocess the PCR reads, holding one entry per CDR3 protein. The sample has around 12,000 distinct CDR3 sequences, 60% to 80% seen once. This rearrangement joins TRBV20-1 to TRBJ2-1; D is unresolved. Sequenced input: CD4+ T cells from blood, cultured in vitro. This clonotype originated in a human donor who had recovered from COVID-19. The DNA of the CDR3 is TGCAGTGCTAGAGACCTTGTAAGACCTAGCTACAATGAGCAGTTCTTC. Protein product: CSARDLVRPSYNEQFF.